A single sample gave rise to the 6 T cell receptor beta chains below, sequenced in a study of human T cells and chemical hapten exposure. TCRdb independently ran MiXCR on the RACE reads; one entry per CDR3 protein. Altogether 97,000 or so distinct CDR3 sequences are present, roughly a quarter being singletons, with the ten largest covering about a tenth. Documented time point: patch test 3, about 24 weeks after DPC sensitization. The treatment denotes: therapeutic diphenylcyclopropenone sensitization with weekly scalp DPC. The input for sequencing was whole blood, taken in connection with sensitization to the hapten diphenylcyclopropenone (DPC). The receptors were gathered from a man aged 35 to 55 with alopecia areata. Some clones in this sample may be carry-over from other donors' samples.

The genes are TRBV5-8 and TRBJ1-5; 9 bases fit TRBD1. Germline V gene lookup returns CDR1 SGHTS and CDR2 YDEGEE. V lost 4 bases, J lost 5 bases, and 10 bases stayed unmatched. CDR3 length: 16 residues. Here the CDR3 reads CASSPHGTGYYQPQHF. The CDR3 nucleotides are TGTGCCAGCAGCCCGCATGGGACAGGGTATTATCAGCCCCAGCATTTT.

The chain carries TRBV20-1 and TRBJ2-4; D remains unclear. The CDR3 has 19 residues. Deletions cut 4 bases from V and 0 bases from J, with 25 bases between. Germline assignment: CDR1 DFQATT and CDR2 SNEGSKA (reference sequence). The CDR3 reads CSAKLPWNSNYPAKNIQYF. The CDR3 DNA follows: TGCAGTGCTAAGCTCCCATGGAACTCCAACTACCCAGCCAAAAACATTCAGTACTTC.

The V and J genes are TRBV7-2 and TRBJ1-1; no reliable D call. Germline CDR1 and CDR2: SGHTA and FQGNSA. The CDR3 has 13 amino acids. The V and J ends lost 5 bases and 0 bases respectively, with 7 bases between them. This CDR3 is CASSISLNTEAFF. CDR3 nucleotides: TGTGCCAGCAGCATCAGCTTGAACACTGAAGCTTTCTTT.

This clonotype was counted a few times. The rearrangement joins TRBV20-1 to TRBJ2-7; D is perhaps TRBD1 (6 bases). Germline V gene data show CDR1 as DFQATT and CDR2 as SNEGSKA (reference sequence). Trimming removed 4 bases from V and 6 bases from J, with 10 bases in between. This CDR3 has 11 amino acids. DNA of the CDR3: TGCAGTGCTAACAGGGATCTCGAGCAGTACTTC. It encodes CSANRDLEQYF.

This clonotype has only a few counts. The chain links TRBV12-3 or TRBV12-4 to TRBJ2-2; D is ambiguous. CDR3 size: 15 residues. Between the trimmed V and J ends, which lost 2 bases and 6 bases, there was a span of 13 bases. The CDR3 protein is CASSLSSSQAGELFF. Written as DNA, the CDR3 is TGTGCCAGCAGTTTAAGTAGCTCCCAAGCCGGGGAGCTGTTTTTT.

The CDR3 region is CSAVSGVQETQYF. The CDR3 nucleotides read TGCAGTGCCGTTAGCGGGGTCCAAGAGACCCAGTACTTC. The chain combines TRBV20-1 with TRBJ2-5, with TRBD2 identical over 8 bases. Germline lookup yields CDR1 DFQATT and CDR2 SNEGSKA (reference sequence). The CDR3 sequence is 13 residues long. V dropped 6 bases and J dropped 1; count of bases not matched to a gene: 4.